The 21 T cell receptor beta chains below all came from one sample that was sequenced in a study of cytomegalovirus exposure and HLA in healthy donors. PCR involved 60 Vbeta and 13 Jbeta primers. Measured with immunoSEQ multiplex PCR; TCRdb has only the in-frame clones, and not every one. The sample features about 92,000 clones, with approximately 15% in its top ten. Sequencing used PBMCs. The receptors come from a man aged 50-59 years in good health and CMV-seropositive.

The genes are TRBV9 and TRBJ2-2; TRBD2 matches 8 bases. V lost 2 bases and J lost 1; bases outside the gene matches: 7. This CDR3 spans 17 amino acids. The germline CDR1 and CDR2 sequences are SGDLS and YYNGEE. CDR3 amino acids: CASSVPLAGGNTGELFF. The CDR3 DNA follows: TGTGCCAGCAGCGTCCCCCTTGCGGGAGGGAACACCGGGGAGCTGTTTTTT.

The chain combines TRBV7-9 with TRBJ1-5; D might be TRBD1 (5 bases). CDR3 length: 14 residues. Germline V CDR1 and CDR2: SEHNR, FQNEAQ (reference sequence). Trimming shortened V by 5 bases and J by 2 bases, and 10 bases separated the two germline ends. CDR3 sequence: CASSPGMGNQPQHF. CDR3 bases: TGTGCCAGCAGCCCAGGGATGGGCAATCAGCCCCAGCATTTT.

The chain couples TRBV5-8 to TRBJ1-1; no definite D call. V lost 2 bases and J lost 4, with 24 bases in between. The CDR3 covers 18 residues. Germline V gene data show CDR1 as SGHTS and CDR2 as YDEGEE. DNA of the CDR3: TGTGCCAGCAGCTTATGGGAAGGCATAGAGGGCAAACGCACTGAAGCTTTCTTT. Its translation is CASSLWEGIEGKRTEAFF.

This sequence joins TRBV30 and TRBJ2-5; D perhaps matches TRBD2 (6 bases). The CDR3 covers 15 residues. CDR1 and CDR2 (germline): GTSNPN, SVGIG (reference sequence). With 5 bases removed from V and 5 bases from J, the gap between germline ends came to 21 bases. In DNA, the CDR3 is TGTGCCTGGGAGAGAGCAGGGACTCCTTCTGAGACCCAGTACTTC. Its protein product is CAWERAGTPSETQYF. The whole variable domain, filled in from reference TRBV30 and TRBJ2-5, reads SQTIHQWPATLVQPVGSPLSLECTVEGTSNPNLYWYRQAAGRGLQLLFYSVGIGQISSEVPQNLSASRPQDRQFILSSKKLLLSDSGFYLCAWERAGTPSETQYFGPGTRLLVL.

The CDR3 protein is CASSPGLARSYEQYF. CDR3 DNA sequence: TGTGCCAGCAGTCCGGGACTAGCGCGATCCTACGAGCAGTACTTC. The rearrangement joins TRBV6-5 to TRBJ2-7; 10 nucleotides match TRBD2. Germline values: CDR1 MNHEY, CDR2 SVGAGI. V lost 5 bases, J lost 1 base, and 5 bases stayed unmatched. This CDR3 is 15 amino acids long.

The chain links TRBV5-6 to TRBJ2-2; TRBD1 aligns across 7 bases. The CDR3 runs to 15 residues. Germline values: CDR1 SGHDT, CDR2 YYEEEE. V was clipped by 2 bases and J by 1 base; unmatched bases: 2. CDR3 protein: CASSLRQGNTGELFF. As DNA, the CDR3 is TGTGCCAGCAGCTTAAGACAGGGGAACACCGGGGAGCTGTTTTTT.

The CDR3 is CSVAGTHQETQYF. The DNA for the CDR3 is TGCAGCGTAGCAGGCACCCATCAAGAGACCCAGTACTTC. The rearrangement uses TRBV29-1 and TRBJ2-5; D not certain. CDR3 length equals 13 residues. Germline lookup yields CDR1 SQVTM and CDR2 ANQGSEA. V lost 6 bases and J lost 2, with 13 bases in between.

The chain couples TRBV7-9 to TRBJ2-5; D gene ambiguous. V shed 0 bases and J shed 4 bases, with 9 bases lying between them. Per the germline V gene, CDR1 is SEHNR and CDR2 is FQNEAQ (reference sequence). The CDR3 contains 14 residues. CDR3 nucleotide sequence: TGTGCCAGCAGCTTAGCGTTGACTGTAGAGACCCAGTACTTC. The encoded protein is CASSLALTVETQYF.

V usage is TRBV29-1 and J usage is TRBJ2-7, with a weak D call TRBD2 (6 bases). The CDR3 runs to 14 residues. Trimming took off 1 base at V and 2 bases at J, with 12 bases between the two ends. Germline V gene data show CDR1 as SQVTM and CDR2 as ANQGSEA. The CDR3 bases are TGCAGCGTTGAAGGGGCGGCGGGAACCTACGAGCAGTACTTC. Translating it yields CSVEGAAGTYEQYF.

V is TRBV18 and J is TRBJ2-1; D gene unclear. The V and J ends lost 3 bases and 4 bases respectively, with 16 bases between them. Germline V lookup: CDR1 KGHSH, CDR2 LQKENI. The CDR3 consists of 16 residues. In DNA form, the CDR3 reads TGTGCCAGCTCACCGGTGTATGACGGGTTTTACAATGAGCAGTTCTTC. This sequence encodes CASSPVYDGFYNEQFF.

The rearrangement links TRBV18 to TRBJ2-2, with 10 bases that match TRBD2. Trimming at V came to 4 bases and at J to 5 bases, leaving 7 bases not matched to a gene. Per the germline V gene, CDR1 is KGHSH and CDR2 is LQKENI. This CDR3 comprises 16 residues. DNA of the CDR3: TGTGCCAGCTCACTTCGCCTAGCGGGAGTAACCGGGGAGCTGTTTTTT. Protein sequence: CASSLRLAGVTGELFF.

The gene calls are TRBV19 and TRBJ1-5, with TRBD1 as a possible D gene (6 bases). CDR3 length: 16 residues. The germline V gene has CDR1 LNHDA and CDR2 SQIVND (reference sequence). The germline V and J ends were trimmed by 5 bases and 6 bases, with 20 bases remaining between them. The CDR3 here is CASSSWGWAGAQPQHF. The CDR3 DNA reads TGTGCCAGTAGTTCGTGGGGTTGGGCAGGGGCTCAGCCCCAGCATTTT. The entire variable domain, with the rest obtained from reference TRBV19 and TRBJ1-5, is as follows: DGGITQSPKYLFRKEGQNVTLSCEQNLNHDAMYWYRQDPGQGLRLIYYSQIVNDFQKGDIAEGYSVSREKKESFPLTVTSAQKNPTAFYLCASSSWGWAGAQPQHFGDGTRLSIL.

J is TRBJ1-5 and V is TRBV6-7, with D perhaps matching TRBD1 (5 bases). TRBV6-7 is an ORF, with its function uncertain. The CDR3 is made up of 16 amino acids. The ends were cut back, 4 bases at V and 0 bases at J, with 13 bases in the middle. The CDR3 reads CASSFGLGGSNQPQHF. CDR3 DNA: TGTGCCAGCAGTTTTGGCCTGGGGGGTAGCAATCAGCCCCAGCATTTT.

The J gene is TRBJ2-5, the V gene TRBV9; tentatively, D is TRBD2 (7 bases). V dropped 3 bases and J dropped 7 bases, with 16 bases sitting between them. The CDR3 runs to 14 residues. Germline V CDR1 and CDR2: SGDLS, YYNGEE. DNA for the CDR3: TGTGCCAGCAGCGCCCAAGGGGGGGCGGGGACCCAGTACTTC. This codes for CASSAQGGAGTQYF.

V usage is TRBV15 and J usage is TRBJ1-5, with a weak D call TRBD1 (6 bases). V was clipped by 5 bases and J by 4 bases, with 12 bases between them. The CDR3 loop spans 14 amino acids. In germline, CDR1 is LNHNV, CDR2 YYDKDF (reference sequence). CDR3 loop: CATSFGTLNQPQHF. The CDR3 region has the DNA TGTGCCACCAGCTTCGGGACACTGAATCAGCCCCAGCATTTT. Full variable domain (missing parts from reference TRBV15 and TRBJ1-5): DAMVIQNPRYQVTQFGKPVTLSCSQTLNHNVMYWYQQKSSQAPKLLFHYYDKDFNNEADTPDNFQSRRPNTSFCFLDIRSPGLGDTAMYLCATSFGTLNQPQHFGDGTRLSIL.

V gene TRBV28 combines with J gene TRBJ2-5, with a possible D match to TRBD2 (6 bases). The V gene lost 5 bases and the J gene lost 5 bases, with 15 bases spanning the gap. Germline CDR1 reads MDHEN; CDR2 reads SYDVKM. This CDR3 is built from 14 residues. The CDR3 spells CASSGSGTPETQYF. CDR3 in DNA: TGTGCCAGCAGTGGATCCGGGACTCCCGAGACCCAGTACTTC.

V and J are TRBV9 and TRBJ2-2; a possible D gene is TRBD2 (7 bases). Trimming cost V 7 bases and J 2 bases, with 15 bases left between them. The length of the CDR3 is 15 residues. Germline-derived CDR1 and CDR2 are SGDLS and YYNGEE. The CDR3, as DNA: TGTGCCAGCGGGTTCGGGGGGCGAAACACCGGGGAGCTGTTTTTT. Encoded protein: CASGFGGRNTGELFF.

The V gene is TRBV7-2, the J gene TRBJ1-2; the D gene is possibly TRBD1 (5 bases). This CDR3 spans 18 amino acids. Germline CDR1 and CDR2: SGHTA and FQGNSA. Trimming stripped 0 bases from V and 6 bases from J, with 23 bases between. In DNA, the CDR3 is TGTGCCAGCAGCTTAGCGCGGAAGCTAGGGGTCGGTCGAAATGGCTACACCTTC. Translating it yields CASSLARKLGVGRNGYTF. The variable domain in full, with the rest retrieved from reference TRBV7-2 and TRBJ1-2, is GAGVSQSPSNKVTEKGKDVELRCDPISGHTALYWYRQSLGQGLEFLIYFQGNSAPDKSGLPSDRFSAERTGGSVSTLTIQRTQQEDSAVYLCASSLARKLGVGRNGYTFGSGTRLTVV.

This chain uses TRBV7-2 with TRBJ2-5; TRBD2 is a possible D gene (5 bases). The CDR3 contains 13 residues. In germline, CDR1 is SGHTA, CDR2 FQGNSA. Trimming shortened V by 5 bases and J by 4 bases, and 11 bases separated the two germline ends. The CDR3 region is CASSRDRRETQYF. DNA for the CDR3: TGTGCCAGCAGCCGGGATAGGAGAGAGACCCAGTACTTC.

The CDR3 reads CASSLSGGAGYEQYV. CDR3 in DNA: TGTGCCAGCAGCTTATCAGGGGGAGCGGGCTACGAGCAGTACGTC. The V and J genes are TRBV11-2 and TRBJ2-7, with D possibly matching TRBD1 (7 bases). CDR3 length: 15 amino acids. CDR1 is SGHAT, CDR2 FQNNGV, per germline. V was clipped by 2 bases and J by 3 bases, with 14 bases between them.

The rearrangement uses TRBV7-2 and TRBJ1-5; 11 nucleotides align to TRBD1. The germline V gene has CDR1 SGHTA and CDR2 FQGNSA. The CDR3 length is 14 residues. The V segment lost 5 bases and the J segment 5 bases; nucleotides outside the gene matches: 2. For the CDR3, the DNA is TGTGCCAGCAGCCGGGGACAGGGGGATCAGCCCCAGCATTTT. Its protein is CASSRGQGDQPQHF.